This is a list of T cell receptor beta chains from one sample in a study of cytomegalovirus exposure and HLA in healthy donors. Assay: immunoSEQ multiplex PCR; the TCRdb copy retains only in-frame clones and omits some. The sample consists of some 120,000 clones, around 94% of them appearing once. Sequencing used PBMCs. The receptors stem from a woman aged 18-30 years in good health and CMV-seronegative. Both conserved end residues are part of each CDR3. D genes are given only for firm matches. Clone size is given for some rows only: seen once, a few or many times, or a class if the clone is expanded.

D gene	J gene	clone size	V gene	CDR3 DNA	CDR3 protein
.	TRBJ2-1	once	TRBV2	TGTGCCAGCCGGGACTTTCACTACAATGAGCAGTTCTTC	CASRDFHYNEQFF
TRBD2	TRBJ2-3	.	TRBV13	TGTGCCAGCAGCGAGGGACTAGCGGGGGGCCGCTATACGCAGTATTTT	CASSEGLAGGRYTQYF
.	TRBJ1-3	.	TRBV2	TGTGCCAGCAGACAATCCGGACAGAGCTCTGGAAACACCATATATTTT	CASRQSGQSSGNTIYF
TRBD2	TRBJ2-5	.	TRBV5-1	TGCGCCAGCAGCGGCCCTAGCGGGCAAGAGACCCAGTACTTC	CASSGPSGQETQYF
TRBD1	TRBJ1-1	.	TRBV2	TGTGCCATCCACAGGGGAATGAACACTGAAGCTTTCTTT	CAIHRGMNTEAFF
.	TRBJ2-2	.	TRBV5-4	TGTGCCAGCAGCCCCTTGGAGGGAACCCCCGGGGAGCTGTTTTTT	CASSPLEGTPGELFF
.	TRBJ2-7	once	TRBV6-1	TGTGCCAGCAGTGAAGTGGTACTGTACGAGCAGTACTTC	CASSEVVLYEQYF
TRBD2	TRBJ2-7	.	TRBV25-1	TGTGCCAGCGGATTAGCGGGAACCTACGAGCAGTACTTC	CASGLAGTYEQYF
.	TRBJ2-1	.	TRBV2	TGTGCCAGCACCTTAGCGGCCAACTCCTACAATGAGCAGTTCTTC	CASTLAANSYNEQFF
TRBD2	TRBJ2-3	.	TRBV4-2	TGTGCCAGCAGCCAAGATAGAGCTAGCGGGGGGTTGAATACGCAGTATTTT	CASSQDRASGGLNTQYF
.	TRBJ1-1	.	TRBV28	TGTGCCAGCAATGAATTTTGGCGGGGGGCGGTTGAAGCTTTCTTT	CASNEFWRGAVEAFF
TRBD1	TRBJ2-7	.	TRBV19	TGTGCCAGTAGTATAGGTGCAGGGGGCTACGAGCAGTACTTC	CASSIGAGGYEQYF